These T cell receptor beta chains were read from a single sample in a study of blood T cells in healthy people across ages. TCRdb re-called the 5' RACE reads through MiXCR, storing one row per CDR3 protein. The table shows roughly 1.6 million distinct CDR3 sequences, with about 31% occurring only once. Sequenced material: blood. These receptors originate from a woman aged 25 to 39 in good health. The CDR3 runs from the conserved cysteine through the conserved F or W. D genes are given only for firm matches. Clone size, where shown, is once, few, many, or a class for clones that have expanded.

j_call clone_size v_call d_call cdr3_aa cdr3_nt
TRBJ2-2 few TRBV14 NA CASSQGAQGNGELFF TGTGCCAGCAGCCAAGGGGCCCAGGGTAACGGGGAGCTGTTTTTT
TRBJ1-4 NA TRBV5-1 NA CASSLGSGTFNEKLFF TGCGCCAGCAGCTTGGGATCGGGGACGTTTAATGAAAAACTGTTTTTT
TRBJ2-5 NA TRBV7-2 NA CASSSAPPTQYF TGTGCCAGCAGCTCAGCCCCCCCGACCCAGTACTTC
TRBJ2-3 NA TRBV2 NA CASSGGRRGTDTQYF TGTGCCAGCAGTGGGGGGAGACGCGGCACAGATACGCAGTATTTT
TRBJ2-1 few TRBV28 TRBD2 CASSDQGGPYNEQFF TGTGCCAGCAGCGACCAGGGAGGGCCGTACAATGAGCAGTTCTTC
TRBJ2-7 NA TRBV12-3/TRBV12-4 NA CASSLTDTGEQYF TGTGCCAGCAGTTTAACAGACACGGGGGAGCAGTACTTC
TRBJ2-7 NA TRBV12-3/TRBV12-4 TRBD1 CASSPTTGGPYEQYF TGTGCCAGCAGTCCAACGACAGGGGGGCCTTACGAGCAGTACTTC
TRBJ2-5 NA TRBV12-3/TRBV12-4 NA CASSYLASGEQYF TGTGCCAGCAGTTACTTAGCTTCCGGTGAGCAGTACTTC
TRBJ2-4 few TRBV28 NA CASRSPSNIQYF TGTGCCAGCAGGTCGCCTAGTAACATTCAGTACTTC
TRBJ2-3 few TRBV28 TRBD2 CASRGGLAGDTQYF TGTGCCAGCAGAGGAGGACTAGCCGGAGATACGCAGTATTTT
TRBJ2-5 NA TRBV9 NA CASSARTGQETQYF TGTGCCAGCAGCGCCCGGACTGGACAAGAGACCCAGTACTTC
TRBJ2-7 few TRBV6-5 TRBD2 CASSKSGSGIEQYF TGTGCCAGCAGTAAGAGCGGGAGTGGTATCGAGCAGTACTTC
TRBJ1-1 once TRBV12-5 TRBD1 CASGLEGAATEAFF TGTGCTAGTGGATTAGAGGGGGCAGCTACTGAAGCTTTCTTT
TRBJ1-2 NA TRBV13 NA CASSQEGRVYGYTF TGTGCCAGCAGCCAAGAGGGACGGGTCTATGGCTACACCTTC
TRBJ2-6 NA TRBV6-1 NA CASSEFYGASGANVLTF TGTGCCAGCAGTGAATTCTATGGGGCCTCTGGGGCCAACGTCCTGACTTTC
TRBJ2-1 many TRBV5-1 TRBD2 CASSLSGTSYNEQFF TGTGCCAGCAGCCTTAGCGGGACGTCCTACAATGAGCAGTTCTTC
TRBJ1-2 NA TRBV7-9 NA CSSLEGGNYGYTF TGTTCCAGCTTGGAAGGCGGGAACTATGGCTACACCTTC
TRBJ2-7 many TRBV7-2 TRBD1 CASSPPRDRGSYEQYF TGTGCCAGCAGCCCCCCCCGGGACAGGGGATCCTACGAGCAGTACTTC
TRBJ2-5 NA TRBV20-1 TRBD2 CSAPGGLAGYGQYF TGCAGTGCTCCCGGTGGACTAGCGGGCTACGGGCAGTACTTC
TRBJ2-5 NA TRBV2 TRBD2 CASRALAGRETQYF TGTGCCAGCAGGGCACTAGCGGGAAGAGAGACCCAGTACTTC
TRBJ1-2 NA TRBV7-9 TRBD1 CASSFSGTVFYGYTF TGTGCCAGCAGCTTCTCCGGGACAGTGTTCTATGGCTACACCTTC
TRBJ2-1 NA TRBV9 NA CASSPSEGVYNEQFF TGTGCCAGCAGCCCCTCGGAGGGGGTTTACAATGAGCAGTTCTTC